This entry describes one TCR beta chain. Library construction for TCR beta used iRepertoire HTBI primers and Arm-PCR of CDR3 regions. In TCRdb, the multiplex PCR reads were re-called with MiXCR into one record per CDR3 protein. The sample includes about 360,000 distinct CDR3 sequences, 15% to 20% of them seen just once. Germline V gene data show CDR1 as SEHNR and CDR2 as FQNEAQ (reference sequence). V was cut by 2 bases and J by 2 bases, with 10 bases left in between. The length of the CDR3 is 14 residues. As for time point: newly diagnosed GD, antithyroid drugs for less than 3 months. Following extraction of RNA from PBMCs, that RNA was used to make the TCR library. The data belong to a study of regulatory T cells in long-lasting Graves disease. These data also formed part of another study, on T cells in Graves' hyperthyroidism and ophthalmopathy. That paper notes: HTBI primers were the set used in a first-round RT-PCR of the TCR CDR3. Among clonotypes expanded in thyroid above 0.001, most were also found in blood.

V and J are TRBV7-9 and TRBJ2-7; TRBD1 might be the D (5 bases). The sequences come from peripheral blood mononuclear cells (PBMCs), collected at new diagnosis, from a patient treated with antithyroid drugs. The receptor was isolated from a young woman with Graves disease. As DNA, the CDR3 is TGTGCCAGCAGCTTAACAGGCTATCCCTACGAGCAGTACTTC. Protein product: CASSLTGYPYEQYF.